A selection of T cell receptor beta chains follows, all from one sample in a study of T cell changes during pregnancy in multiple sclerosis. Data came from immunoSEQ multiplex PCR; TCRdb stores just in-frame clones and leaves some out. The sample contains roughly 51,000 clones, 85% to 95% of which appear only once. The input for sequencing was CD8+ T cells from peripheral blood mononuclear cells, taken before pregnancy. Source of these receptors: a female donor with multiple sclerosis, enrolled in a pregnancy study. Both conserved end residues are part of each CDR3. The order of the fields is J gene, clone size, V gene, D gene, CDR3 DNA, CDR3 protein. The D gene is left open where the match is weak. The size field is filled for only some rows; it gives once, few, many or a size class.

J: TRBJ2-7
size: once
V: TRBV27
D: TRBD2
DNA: TGTGCCAGCAGTCCGCTGAGACTAGCGGGAGTAGGAGAGCAGTACTTC
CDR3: CASSPLRLAGVGEQYF

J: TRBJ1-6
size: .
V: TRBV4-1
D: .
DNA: TGCGCCAGCAGCCAAGGGGACACAGAATCACCCCTCCACTTT
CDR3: CASSQGDTESPLHF

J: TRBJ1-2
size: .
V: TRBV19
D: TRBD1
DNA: TGTGCCAGTGTTCGGACAGGGGAGACTAACTATGGCTACACCTTC
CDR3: CASVRTGETNYGYTF

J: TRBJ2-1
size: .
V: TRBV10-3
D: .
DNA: TGTGCCATCAGTGTGCCCGGGAATGAGCAGTTCTTC
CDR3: CAISVPGNEQFF

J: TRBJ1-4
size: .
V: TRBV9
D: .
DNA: TGTGCCAGCAGCCCCCATGGGGGGAATGAAAAACTGTTTTTT
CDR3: CASSPHGGNEKLFF

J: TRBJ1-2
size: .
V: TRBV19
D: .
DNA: TGTGCCAGTAGTGTTGGGGGACTCGGGGGTAACTATGGCTACACCTTC
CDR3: CASSVGGLGGNYGYTF

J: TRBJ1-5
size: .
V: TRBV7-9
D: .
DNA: TGTGCCAGCAGCTCGGAGGGGTATAGCAATCAGCCCCAGCATTTT
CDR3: CASSSEGYSNQPQHF

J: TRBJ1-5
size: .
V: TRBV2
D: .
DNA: TGTGCCAGCAGGGGTACCCACTTCGGGGGGCCGAATCAGCCCCAGCATTTT
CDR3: CASRGTHFGGPNQPQHF

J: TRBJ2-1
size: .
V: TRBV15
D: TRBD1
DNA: TGTGCCACCAGCGAGGACAGGGGGCAATGGGAGCAGTTCTTC
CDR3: CATSEDRGQWEQFF

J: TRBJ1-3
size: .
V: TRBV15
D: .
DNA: TGTGCCACCAGCAGAGAGGTACTTTTTGGAAACACCATATATTTT
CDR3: CATSREVLFGNTIYF

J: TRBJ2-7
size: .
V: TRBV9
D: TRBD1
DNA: TGTGCCAGCAGCGTAAGACAGGGGGAGCAGTACTTC
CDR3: CASSVRQGEQYF

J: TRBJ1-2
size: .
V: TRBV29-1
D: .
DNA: TGCAGCGTTGAAGATCGGCGGAACTATGGCTACACCTTC
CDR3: CSVEDRRNYGYTF

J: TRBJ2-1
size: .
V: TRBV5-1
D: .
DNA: TGCGCCAGCAGCCCTTACGAGGGTCCCAATGAGCAGTTCTTC
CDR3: CASSPYEGPNEQFF

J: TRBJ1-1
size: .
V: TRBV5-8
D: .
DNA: TGTGCCAGCAGCGGGTTGGACAGCAGGATACCGAACACTGAAGCTTTCTTT
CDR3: CASSGLDSRIPNTEAFF

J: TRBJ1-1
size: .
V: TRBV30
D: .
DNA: TGTGCCTGGAGTGTCCTGGGGGGGGCTGAAGCTTTCTTT
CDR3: CAWSVLGGAEAFF

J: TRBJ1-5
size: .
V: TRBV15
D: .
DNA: TGTGCCACCACAACAGGGTTGGGCAATCAGCCCCAGCATTTT
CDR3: CATTTGLGNQPQHF

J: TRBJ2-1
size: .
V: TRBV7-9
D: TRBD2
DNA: TGTGCCAGCAGCTTACGAGTAGCGGGTGGGATTTACAATGAGCAGTTCTTC
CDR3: CASSLRVAGGIYNEQFF

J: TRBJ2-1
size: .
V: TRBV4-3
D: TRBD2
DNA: TGCGCCAGCAGCCACGGACTAGCGGGAGACTACAATGAGCAGTTCTTC
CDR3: CASSHGLAGDYNEQFF

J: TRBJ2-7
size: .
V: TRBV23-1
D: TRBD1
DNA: TGCGCCAGCAGTCAATCCTACCGGGACAGGACGGTCTACGAGCAGTACTTC
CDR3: CASSQSYRDRTVYEQYF

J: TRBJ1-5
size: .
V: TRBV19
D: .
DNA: TGTGCCAGTACCCTGGCGGGGGCGCGGAGCAATCAGCCCCAGCATTTT
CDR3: CASTLAGARSNQPQHF

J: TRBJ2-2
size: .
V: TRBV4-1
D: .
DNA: TGCGCCAGCAGCCAAGATCAGTCCGAGGACTCCCTCGGGCCCGGGGAGCTGTTTTTT
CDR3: CASSQDQSEDSLGPGELFF

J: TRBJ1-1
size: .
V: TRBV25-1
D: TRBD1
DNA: TGTGCCAGCGGCAGACAGGGGGTGAACACTGAAGCTTTCTTT
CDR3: CASGRQGVNTEAFF

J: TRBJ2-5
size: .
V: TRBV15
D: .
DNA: TGTGCCACCAGCAGAGACAGGGGCTCCCTGGAGGTCCAGTACTTC
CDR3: CATSRDRGSLEVQYF

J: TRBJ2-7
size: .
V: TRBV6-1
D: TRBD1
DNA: TGTGCCAGCAGCGAACCAGGACAGGGCCCCTACGAGCAGTACTTC
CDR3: CASSEPGQGPYEQYF

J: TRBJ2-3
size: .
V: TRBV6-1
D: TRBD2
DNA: TGTGCCAGCAGTGATGGTAGCGGGACCACAGATACGCAGTATTTT
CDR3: CASSDGSGTTDTQYF

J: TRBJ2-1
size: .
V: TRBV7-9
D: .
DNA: TGTGCCAGCAGCGTTACGGGTGAGCAGTTCTTC
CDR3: CASSVTGEQFF

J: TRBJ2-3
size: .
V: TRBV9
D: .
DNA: TGTGCCAGCAGCGCGTCGGGCACAGATACGCAGTATTTT
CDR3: CASSASGTDTQYF

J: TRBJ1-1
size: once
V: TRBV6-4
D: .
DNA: TGTGCCAGCACCTCGAACCCTGGACAGCATTCCAACACTGAAGCTTTCTTT
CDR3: CASTSNPGQHSNTEAFF

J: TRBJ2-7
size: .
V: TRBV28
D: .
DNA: TGTGCCAGCAGCTCGCAGGGACTTCCCTACGAGCAGTACTTC
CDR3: CASSSQGLPYEQYF

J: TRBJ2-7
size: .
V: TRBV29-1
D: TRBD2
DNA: TGCAGCGTTGTGGGACTAGCGGGACGGATTTACGAGCAGTACTTC
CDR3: CSVVGLAGRIYEQYF

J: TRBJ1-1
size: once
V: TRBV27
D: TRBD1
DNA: TGTGCCAGCAGTTTGGGACAGGGGGCGAACACTGAAGCTTTCTTT
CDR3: CASSLGQGANTEAFF

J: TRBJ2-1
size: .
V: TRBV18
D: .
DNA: TGTGCCAGCTCACCAATTAGCGGAGGGACCTACAATGAGCAGTTCTTC
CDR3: CASSPISGGTYNEQFF

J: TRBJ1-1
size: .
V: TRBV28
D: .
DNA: TGTGCCAGCAGTTTCAGGGGTCGGAACACTGAAGCTTTCTTT
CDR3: CASSFRGRNTEAFF

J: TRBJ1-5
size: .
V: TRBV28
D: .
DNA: TGTGCCAGCAGTTTTTTTCGGAGAGATCAGCCCCAGCATTTT
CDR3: CASSFFRRDQPQHF

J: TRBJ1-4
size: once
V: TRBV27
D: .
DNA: TGTGCCAGCAGTTTGGGGGGGGAAAAACTGTTTTTT
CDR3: CASSLGGEKLFF

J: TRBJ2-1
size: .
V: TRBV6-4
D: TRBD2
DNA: TGTGCCAGCAATGAAGCGGGAGGTTCCAATGAGCAGTTCTTC
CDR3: CASNEAGGSNEQFF

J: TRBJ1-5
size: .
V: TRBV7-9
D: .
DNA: TGTGCCAGCAGCTTAGGGGGGGGCTGGCAGCCCCAGCATTTT
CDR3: CASSLGGGWQPQHF

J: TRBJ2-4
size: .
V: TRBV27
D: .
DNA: TGTGCCAGCAGTTACGATTTCAACGGAAACATTCAGTACTTC
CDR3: CASSYDFNGNIQYF

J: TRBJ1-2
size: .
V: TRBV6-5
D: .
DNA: TGTGCCAGCAGTTACGGGGCGGACTATGGCTACACCTTC
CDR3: CASSYGADYGYTF

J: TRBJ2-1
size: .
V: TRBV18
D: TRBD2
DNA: TGTGCCAGCTCCCACTCGGGACTAGTCAATGAGCAGTTCTTC
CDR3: CASSHSGLVNEQFF

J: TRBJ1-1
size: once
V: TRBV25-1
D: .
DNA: TGTGCCAGCAGTGAAAACTTTCTGGTTGGGAACACTGAAGCTTTCTTT
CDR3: CASSENFLVGNTEAFF

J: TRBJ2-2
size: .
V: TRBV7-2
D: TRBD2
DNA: TGTGCCAGCAGCTTTAGCGGGAGCTCGAACACCGGGGAGCTGTTTTTT
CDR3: CASSFSGSSNTGELFF

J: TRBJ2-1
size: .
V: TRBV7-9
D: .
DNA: TGTGCCAGCAGCACTCCACAGGGTAGGTCGTACAATGAGCAGTTCTTC
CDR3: CASSTPQGRSYNEQFF

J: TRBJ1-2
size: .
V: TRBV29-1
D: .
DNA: TGCAGCGTTGAAGATGAGCGGGAAGGGTTCTATGGCTACACCTTC
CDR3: CSVEDEREGFYGYTF

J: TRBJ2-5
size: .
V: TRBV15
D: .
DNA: TGTGCCACCAGCAGACGAGCGGTACAAGAGACCCAGTACTTC
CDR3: CATSRRAVQETQYF

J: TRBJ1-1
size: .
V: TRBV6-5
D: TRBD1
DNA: TGTGCCAGCAGTCCGAGACAGGGTTGGCAAGCTTTCTTT
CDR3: CASSPRQGWQAFF

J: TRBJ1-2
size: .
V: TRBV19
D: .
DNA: TGTGCCAGTAGTATCCAAGGGACTTATGGCTACACCTTC
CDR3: CASSIQGTYGYTF

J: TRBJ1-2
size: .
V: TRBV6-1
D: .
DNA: TGTGCCAGCAGTGAAGCTCAGGAAGTTTCCTATGGCTACACCTTC
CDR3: CASSEAQEVSYGYTF

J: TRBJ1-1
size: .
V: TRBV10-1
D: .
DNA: TGCGCCACGATTCCTACAGGATGGAGTGGCAACACTGAAGCTTTCTTT
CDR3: CATIPTGWSGNTEAFF

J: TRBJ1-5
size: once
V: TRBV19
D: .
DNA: TGTGCCAGTAGTAACCCAGGGAATCAGCCCCAGCATTTT
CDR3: CASSNPGNQPQHF

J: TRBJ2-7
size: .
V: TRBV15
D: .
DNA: TGTGCCACCAGCAGCCCCAGGACAGCGTCCTACGAGCAGTACTTC
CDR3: CATSSPRTASYEQYF

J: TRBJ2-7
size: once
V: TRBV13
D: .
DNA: TGTGCCAGCAGCTTAGATCCTTTCCGCTACGAGCAGTACTTC
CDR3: CASSLDPFRYEQYF

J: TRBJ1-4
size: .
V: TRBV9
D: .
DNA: TGTGCCAGCAGCGTAGGTCAACAGTCAACTAATGAAAAACTGTTTTTT
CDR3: CASSVGQQSTNEKLFF

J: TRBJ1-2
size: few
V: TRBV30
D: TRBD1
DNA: TGTGCCTGCACGAGCAGGGGGGCAGAAGGCTACACCTTC
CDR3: CACTSRGAEGYTF

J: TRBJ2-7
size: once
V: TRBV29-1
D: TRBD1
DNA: TGCAGCGTTGAAATCGGACAGGGGGACGAGCAGTACTTC
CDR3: CSVEIGQGDEQYF

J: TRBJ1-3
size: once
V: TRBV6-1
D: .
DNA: TGTGCCAGCAGCGAAGGGACACTCAGAAGGCCCTCCTCTGGAAACACCATATATTTT
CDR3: CASSEGTLRRPSSGNTIYF

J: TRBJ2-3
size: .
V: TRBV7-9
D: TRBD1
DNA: TGTGCCAGCAGCCCCGGGACAGGGGAAGATACGCAGTATTTT
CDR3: CASSPGTGEDTQYF

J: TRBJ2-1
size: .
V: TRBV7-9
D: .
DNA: TGTGCCAGCAGCCTCGGGGCTGCGGGACCGACCTACAATGAGCAGTTCTTC
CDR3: CASSLGAAGPTYNEQFF